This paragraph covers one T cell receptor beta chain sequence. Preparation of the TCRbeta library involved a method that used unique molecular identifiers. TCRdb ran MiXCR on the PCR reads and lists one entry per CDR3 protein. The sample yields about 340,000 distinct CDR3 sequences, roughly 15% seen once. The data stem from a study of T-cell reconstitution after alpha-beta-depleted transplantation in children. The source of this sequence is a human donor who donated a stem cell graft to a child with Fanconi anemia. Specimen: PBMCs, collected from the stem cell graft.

CDR3 residues: CASSQDVVVRWQFF. The CDR3 DNA reads as TGCGCCAGCAGCCAAGATGTGGTAGTGCGTTGGCAGTTCTTC. The rearrangement links TRBV4-3 to TRBJ2-1; D remains ambiguous. Germline V gives CDR1 LGHNA, CDR2 YSLEER. The germline V and J ends were trimmed by 0 bases and 12 bases, with 15 bases remaining between them. This CDR3 comprises 14 residues.